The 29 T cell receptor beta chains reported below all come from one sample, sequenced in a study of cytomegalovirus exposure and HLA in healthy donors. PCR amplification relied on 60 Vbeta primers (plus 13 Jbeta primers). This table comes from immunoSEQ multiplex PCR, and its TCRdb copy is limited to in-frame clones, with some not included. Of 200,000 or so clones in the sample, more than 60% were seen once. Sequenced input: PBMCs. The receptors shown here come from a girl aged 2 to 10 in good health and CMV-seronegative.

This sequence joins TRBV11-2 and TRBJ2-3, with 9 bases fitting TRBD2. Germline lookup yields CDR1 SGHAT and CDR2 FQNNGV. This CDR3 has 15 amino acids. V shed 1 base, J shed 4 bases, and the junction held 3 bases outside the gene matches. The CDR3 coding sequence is TGTGCCAGCAGCTTAGCGGGCGGGGGGGCAGATACGCAGTATTTT. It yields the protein CASSLAGGGADTQYF.

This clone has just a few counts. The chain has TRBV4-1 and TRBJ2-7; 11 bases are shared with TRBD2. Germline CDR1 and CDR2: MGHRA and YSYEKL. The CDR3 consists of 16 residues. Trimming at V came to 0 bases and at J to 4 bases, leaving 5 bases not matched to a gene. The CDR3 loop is CASSQDISGRAYEQYF. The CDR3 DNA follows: TGCGCCAGCAGCCAAGATATTAGCGGGAGGGCATACGAGCAGTACTTC.

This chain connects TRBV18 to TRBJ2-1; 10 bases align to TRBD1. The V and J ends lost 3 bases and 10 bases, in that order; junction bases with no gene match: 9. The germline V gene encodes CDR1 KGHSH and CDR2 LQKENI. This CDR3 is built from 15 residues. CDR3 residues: CASSPAGQGIREQFF. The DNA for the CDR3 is TGTGCCAGCTCACCCGCGGGACAGGGGATAAGGGAGCAGTTCTTC.

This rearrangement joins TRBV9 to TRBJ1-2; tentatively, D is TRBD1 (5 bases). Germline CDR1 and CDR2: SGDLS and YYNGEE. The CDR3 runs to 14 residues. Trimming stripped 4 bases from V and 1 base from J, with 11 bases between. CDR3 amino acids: CASSPGGNNYGYTF. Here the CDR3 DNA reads TGTGCCAGCAGCCCCGGGGGGAATAACTATGGCTACACCTTC.

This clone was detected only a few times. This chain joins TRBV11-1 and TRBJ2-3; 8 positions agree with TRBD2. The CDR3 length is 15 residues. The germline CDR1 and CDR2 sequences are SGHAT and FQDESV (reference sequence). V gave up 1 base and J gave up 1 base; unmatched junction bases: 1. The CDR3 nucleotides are TGTGCCAGCAGCTTAGAACTAGCGGGCACAGATACGCAGTATTTT. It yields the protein CASSLELAGTDTQYF.

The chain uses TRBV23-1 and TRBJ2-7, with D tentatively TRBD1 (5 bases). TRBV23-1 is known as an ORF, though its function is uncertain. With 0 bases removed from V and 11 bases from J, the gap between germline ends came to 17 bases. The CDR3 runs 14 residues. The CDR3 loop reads CASSQSKQGFKEYF. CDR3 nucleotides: TGCGCCAGCAGTCAATCGAAGCAGGGCTTTAAGGAGTACTTC.

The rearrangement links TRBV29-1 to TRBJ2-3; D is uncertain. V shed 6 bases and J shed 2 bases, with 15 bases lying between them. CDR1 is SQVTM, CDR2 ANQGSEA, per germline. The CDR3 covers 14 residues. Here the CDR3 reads CSVEPRGHTDTQYF. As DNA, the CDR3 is TGCAGCGTCGAACCACGTGGGCACACAGATACGCAGTATTTT.

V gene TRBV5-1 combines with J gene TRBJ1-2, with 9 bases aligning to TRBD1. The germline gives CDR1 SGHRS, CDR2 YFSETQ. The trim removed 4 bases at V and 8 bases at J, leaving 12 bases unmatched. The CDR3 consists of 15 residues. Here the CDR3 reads CASSPGDREVYGYTF. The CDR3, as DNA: TGCGCCAGCAGCCCGGGGGACAGGGAGGTCTACGGCTACACCTTC.

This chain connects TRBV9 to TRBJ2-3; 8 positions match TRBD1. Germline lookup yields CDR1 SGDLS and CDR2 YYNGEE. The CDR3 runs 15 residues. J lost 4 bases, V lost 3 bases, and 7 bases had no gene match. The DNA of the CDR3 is TGTGCCAGCAGCGACCGGGACAGGTTGCCAGATACGCAGTATTTT. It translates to CASSDRDRLPDTQYF.

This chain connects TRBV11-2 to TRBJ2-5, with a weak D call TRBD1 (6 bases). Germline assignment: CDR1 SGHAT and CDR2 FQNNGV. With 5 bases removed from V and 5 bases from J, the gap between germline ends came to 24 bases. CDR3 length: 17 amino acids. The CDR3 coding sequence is TGTGCCAGCAGCCCCGTCCCCGACAGGAGATCTCGGGAGACCCAGTACTTC. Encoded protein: CASSPVPDRRSRETQYF. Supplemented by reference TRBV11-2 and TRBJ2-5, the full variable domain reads EAGVAQSPRYKIIEKRQSVAFWCNPISGHATLYWYQQILGQGPKLLIQFQNNGVVDDSQLPKDRFSAERLKGVDSTLKIQPAKLEDSAVYLCASSPVPDRRSRETQYFGPGTRLLVL.

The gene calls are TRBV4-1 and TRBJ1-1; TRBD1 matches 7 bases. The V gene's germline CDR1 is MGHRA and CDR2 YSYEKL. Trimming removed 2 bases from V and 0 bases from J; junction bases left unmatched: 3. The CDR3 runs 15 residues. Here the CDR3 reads CASSQPGTVNTEAFF. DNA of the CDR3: TGCGCCAGCAGCCAACCCGGGACAGTGAACACTGAAGCTTTCTTT.

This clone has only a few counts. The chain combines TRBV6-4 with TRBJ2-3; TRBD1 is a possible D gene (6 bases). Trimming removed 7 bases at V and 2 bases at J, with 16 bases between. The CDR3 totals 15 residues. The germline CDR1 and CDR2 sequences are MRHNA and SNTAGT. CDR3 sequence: CASMRQAGTTDTQYF. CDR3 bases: TGTGCCAGCATGAGACAGGCAGGGACCACAGATACGCAGTATTTT.

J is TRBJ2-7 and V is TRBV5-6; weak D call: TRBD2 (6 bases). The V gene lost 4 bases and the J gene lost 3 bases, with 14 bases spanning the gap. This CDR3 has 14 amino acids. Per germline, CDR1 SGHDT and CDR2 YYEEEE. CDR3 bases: TGTGCCAGCAGCCCGACTAGTAGGCGCTACGAGCAGTACTTC. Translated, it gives CASSPTSRRYEQYF.

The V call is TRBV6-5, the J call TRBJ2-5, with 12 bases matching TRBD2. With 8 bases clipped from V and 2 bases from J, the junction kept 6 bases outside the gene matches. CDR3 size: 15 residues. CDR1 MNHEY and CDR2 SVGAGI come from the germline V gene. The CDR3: CASETLAGGQETQYF. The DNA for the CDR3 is TGTGCCAGCGAAACACTAGCGGGGGGACAAGAGACCCAGTACTTC.

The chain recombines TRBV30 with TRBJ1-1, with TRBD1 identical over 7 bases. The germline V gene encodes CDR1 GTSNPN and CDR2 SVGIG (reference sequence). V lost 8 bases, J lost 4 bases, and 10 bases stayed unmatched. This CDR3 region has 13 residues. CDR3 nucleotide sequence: TGTGCCGGAGACAGGGTTCGGGGCACTGAAGCTTTCTTT. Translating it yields CAGDRVRGTEAFF.

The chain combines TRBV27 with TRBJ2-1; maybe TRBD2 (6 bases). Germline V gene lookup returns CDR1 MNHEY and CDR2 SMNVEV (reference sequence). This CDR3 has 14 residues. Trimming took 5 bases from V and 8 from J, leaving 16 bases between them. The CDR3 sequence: CASSPYSGGYEQFF. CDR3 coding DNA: TGTGCCAGCAGTCCATATTCTGGGGGGTATGAGCAGTTCTTC.

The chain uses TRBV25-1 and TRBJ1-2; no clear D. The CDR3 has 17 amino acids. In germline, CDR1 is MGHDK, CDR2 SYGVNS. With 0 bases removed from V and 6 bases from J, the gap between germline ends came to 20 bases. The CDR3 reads CASSEYSPGKGGDGYTF. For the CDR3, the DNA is TGTGCCAGCAGTGAATATAGCCCGGGGAAGGGTGGGGATGGCTACACCTTC.

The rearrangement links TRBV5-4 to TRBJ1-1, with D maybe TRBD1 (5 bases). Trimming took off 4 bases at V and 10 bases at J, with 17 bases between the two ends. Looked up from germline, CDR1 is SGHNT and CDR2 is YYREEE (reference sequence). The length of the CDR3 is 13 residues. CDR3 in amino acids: CASSPPLGGLAFF. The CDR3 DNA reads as TGTGCCAGCAGCCCCCCGCTCGGGGGTCTAGCTTTCTTT. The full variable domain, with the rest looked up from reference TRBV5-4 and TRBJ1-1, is ETGVTQSPTHLIKTRGQQVTLRCSSQSGHNTVSWYQQALGQGPQFIFQYYREEENGRGNFPPRFSGLQFPNYSSELNVNALELDDSALYLCASSPPLGGLAFFGQGTRLTVV.

CDR3 DNA sequence: TGCGCCAGCAGCCATAGCGGGGAGAACACAGATACGCAGTATTTT. Residues: CASSHSGENTDTQYF. This chain connects TRBV4-1 to TRBJ2-3; TRBD2 agrees at 8 bases. Unmatched junction bases numbered 4, after V lost 3 bases and J lost 2 bases. The CDR3 runs 15 residues. Germline V gene data show CDR1 as MGHRA and CDR2 as YSYEKL.

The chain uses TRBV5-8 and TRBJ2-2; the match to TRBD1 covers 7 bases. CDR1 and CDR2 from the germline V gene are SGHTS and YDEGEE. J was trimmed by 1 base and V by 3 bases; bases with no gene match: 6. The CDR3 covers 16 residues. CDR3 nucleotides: TGTGCCAGCAGCTACCTTCGGGACAGGAACACCGGGGAGCTGTTTTTT. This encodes CASSYLRDRNTGELFF.

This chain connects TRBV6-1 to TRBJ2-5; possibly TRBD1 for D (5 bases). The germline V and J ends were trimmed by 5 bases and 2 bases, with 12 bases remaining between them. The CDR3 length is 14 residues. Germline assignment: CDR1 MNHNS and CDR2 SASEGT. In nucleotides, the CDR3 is TGTGCCAGCAGTCCCCAGACAGTACAAGAGACCCAGTACTTC. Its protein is CASSPQTVQETQYF.

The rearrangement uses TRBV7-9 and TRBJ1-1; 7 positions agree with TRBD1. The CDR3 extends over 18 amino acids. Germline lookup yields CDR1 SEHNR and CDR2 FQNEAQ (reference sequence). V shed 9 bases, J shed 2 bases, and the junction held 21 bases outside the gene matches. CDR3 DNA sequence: TGTGCCAGTGACGACCCGTACTATGGACAGGAGGAAAACACTGAAGCTTTCTTT. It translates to CASDDPYYGQEENTEAFF.

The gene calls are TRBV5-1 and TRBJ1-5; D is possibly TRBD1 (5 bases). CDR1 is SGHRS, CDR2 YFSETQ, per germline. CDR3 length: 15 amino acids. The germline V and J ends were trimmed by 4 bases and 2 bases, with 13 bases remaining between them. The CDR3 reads CASSPGLQGNQPQHF. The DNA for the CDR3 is TGCGCCAGCAGCCCAGGGCTTCAGGGCAATCAGCCCCAGCATTTT.

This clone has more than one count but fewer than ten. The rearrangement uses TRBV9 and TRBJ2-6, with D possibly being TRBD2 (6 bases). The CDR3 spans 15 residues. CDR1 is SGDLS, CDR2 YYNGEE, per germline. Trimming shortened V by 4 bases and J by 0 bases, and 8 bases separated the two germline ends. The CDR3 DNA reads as TGTGCCAGCAGCACAGCGGGCTCTGGGGCCAACGTCCTGACTTTC. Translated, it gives CASSTAGSGANVLTF.

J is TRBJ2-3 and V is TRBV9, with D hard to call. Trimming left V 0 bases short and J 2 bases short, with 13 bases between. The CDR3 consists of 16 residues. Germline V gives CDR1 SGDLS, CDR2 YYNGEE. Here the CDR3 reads CASSVGALSLTDTQYF. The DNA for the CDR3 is TGTGCCAGCAGCGTAGGGGCCCTGAGCCTCACAGATACGCAGTATTTT.

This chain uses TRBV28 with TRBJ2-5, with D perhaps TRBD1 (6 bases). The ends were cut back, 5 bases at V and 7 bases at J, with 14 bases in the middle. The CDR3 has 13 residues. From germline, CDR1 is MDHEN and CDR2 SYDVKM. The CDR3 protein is CASSTQGAGTQYF. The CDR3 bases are TGTGCCAGCAGTACACAGGGCGCGGGGACCCAGTACTTC.

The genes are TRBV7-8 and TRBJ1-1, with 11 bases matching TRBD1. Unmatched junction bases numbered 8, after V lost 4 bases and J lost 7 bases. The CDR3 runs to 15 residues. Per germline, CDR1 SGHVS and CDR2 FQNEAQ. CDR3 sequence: CASSWGQGVGLEAFF. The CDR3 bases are TGTGCCAGCAGCTGGGGACAGGGGGTTGGTCTTGAAGCTTTCTTT. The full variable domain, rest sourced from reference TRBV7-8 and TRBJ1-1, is GAGVSQSPRYKVAKRGQDVALRCDPISGHVSLFWYQQALGQGPEFLTYFQNEAQLDKSGLPSDRFFAERPEGSVSTLKIQRTQQEDSAVYLCASSWGQGVGLEAFFGQGTRLTVV.

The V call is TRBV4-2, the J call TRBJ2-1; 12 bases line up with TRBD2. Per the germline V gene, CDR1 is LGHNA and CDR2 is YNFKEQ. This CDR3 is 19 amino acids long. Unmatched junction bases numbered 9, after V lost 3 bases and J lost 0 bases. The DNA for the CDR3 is TGTGCCAGCAGCCAGGACGGACTAGCGGGGTTAAGCTCCTACAATGAGCAGTTCTTC. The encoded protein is CASSQDGLAGLSSYNEQFF.

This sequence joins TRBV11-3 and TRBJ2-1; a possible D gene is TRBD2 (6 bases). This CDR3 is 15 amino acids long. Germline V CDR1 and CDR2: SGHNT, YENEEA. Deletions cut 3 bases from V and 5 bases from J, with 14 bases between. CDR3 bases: TGTGCCAGCAGCTTTGGGGGACTGAGAAACAATGAGCAGTTCTTC. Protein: CASSFGGLRNNEQFF.